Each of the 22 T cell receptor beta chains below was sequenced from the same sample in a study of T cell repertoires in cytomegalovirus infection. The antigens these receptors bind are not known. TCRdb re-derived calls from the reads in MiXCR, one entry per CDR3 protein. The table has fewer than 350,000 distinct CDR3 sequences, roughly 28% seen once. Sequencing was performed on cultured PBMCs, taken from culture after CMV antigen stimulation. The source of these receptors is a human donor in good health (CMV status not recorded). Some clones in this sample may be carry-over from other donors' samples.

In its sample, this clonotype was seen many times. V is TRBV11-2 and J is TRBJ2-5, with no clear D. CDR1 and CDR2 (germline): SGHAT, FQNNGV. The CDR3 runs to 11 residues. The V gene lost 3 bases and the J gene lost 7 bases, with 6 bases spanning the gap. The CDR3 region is CASSFRRTQYF. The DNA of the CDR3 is TGTGCCAGCAGCTTCCGGCGGACCCAGTACTTC.

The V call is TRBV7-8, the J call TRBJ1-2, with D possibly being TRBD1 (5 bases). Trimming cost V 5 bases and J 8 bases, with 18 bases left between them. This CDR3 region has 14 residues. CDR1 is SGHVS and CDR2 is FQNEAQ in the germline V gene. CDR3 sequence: CASSPNGAGMGYTF. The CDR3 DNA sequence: TGTGCCAGCAGCCCGAATGGGGCAGGGATGGGCTACACCTTC.

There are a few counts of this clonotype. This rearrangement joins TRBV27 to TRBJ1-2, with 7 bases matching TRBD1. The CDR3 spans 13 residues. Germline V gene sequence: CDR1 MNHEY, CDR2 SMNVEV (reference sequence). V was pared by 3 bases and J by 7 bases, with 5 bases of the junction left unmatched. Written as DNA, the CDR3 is TGTGCCAGCAGTTTGGGCAGGGGGTTTGGCTACACCTTC. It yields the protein CASSLGRGFGYTF.

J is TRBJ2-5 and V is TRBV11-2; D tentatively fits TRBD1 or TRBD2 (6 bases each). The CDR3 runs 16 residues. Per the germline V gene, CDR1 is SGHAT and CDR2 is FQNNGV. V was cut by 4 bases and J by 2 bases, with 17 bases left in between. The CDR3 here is CASSSLRGRRQETQYF. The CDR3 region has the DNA TGTGCCAGCAGCTCCCTTAGGGGGAGGAGGCAAGAGACCCAGTACTTC.

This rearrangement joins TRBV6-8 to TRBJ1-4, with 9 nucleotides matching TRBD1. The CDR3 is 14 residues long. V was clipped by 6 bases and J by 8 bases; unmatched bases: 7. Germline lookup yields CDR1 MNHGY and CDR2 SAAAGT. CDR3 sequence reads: CASREQGAREKLFF. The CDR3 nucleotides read TGTGCCAGCAGGGAACAGGGGGCAAGAGAAAAACTGTTTTTT.

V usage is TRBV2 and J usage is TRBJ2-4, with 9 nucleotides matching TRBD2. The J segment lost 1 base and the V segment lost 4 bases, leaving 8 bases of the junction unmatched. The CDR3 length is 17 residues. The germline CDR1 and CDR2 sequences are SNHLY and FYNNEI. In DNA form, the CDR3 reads TGTGCCAGCAGTGGACTAGCGGTGATGCGGGCCAAAAACATTCAGTACTTC. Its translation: CASSGLAVMRAKNIQYF.

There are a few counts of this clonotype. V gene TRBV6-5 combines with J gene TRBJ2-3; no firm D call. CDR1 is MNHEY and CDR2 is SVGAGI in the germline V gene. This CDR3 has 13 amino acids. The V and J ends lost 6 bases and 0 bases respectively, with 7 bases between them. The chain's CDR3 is CASRLDSTDTQYF. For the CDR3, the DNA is TGTGCCAGCAGACTCGACAGCACAGATACGCAGTATTTT.

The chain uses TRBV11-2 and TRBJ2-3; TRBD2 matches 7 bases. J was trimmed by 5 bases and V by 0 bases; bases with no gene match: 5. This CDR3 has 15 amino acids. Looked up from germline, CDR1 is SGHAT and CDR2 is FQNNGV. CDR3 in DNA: TGTGCCAGCAGCTTAGATAGACTAGCCCTAGATACGCAGTATTTT. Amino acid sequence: CASSLDRLALDTQYF.

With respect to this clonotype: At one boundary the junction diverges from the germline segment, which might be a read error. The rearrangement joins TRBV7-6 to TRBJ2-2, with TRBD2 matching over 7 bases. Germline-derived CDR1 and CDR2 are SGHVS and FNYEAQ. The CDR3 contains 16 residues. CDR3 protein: CASSATAAGDTGELFF. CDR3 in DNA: TGTGCTAGCAGCGCGACCGCGGCGGGAGATACCGGGGAGCTGTTTTTT.

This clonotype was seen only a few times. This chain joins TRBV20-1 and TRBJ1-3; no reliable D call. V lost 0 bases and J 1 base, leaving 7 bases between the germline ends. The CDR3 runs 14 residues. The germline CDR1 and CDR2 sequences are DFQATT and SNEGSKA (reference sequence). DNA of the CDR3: TGCAGTGCTAGAGATAGACGGTCTGGAAACACCATATATTTT. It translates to CSARDRRSGNTIYF.

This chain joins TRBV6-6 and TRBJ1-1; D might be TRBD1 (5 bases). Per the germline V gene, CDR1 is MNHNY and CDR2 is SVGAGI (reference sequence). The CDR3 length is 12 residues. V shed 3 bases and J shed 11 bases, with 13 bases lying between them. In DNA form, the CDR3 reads TGTGCCAGCAGTTATGGGGCAGCGGACGCTTTCTTT. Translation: CASSYGAADAFF.

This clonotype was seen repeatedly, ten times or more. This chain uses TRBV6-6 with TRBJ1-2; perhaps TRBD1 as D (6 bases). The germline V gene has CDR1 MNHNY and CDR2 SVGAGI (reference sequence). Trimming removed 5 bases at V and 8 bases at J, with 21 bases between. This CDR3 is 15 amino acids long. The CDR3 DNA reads TGTGCCAGCAGTCCGCCGCAGGGGCTCTCGGGAGGCTACACCTTC. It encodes CASSPPQGLSGGYTF.

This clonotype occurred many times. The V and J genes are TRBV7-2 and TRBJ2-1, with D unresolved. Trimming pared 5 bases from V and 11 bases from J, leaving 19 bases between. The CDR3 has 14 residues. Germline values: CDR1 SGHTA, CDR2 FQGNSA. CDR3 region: CASSPRSLMSKQFF. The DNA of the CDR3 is TGTGCCAGCAGCCCGAGATCCCTTATGAGTAAGCAGTTCTTC. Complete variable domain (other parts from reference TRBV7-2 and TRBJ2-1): GAGVSQSPSNKVTEKGKDVELRCDPISGHTALYWYRQSLGQGLEFLIYFQGNSAPDKSGLPSDRFSAERTGGSVSTLTIQRTQQEDSAVYLCASSPRSLMSKQFFGPGTRLTVL.

The CDR3 is CASSQDSGAGNQPQHF. The CDR3 coding sequence is TGCGCCAGCAGCCAAGATAGCGGTGCTGGCAATCAGCCCCAGCATTTT. This rearrangement joins TRBV4-1 to TRBJ1-5; D unclear. The CDR3 is 16 residues long. V lost 0 bases, J lost 2 bases, and 11 bases lay in between. CDR1 and CDR2 from the germline V gene are MGHRA and YSYEKL.

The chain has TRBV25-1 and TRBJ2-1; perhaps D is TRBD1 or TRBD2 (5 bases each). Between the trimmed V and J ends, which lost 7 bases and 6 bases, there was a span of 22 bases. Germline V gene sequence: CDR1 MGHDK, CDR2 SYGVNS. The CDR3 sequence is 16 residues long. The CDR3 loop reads CASTESGDRLFNEQFF. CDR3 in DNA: TGTGCCAGCACCGAATCTGGGGACCGTCTCTTCAATGAGCAGTTCTTC. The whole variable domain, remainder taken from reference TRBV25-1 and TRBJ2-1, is EADIYQTPRYLVIGTGKKITLECSQTMGHDKMYWYQQDPGMELHLIHYSYGVNSTEKGDLSSESTVSRIRTEHFPLTLESARPSHTSQYLCASTESGDRLFNEQFFGPGTRLTVL.

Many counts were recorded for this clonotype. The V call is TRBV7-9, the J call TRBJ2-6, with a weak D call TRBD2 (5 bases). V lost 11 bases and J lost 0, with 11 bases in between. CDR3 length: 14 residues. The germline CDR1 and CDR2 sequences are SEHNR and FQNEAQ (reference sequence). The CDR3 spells CAEGSGSGANVLTF. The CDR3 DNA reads TGTGCCGAGGGCTCTGGCTCTGGGGCCAACGTCCTGACTTTC.

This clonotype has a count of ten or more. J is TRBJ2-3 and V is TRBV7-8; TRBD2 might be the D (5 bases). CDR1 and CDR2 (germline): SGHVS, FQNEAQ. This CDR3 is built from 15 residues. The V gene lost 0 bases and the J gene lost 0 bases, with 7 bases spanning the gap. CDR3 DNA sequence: TGTGCCAGCAGCTTAGCGGTAGCGAGCACAGATACGCAGTATTTT. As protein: CASSLAVASTDTQYF.

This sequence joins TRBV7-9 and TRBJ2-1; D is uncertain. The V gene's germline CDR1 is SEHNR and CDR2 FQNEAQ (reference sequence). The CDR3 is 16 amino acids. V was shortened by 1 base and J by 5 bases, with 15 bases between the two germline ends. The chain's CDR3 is CASSLGPVVTHNEQFF. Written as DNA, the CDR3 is TGTGCCAGCAGCTTAGGTCCGGTTGTGACCCACAATGAGCAGTTCTTC.

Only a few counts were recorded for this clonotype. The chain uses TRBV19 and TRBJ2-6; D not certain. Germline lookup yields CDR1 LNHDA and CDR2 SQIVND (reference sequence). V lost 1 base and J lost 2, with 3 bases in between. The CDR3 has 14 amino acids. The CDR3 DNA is TGTGCCAGTAGTATAGGTCCTGGGGCCAACGTCCTGACTTTC. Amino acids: CASSIGPGANVLTF.

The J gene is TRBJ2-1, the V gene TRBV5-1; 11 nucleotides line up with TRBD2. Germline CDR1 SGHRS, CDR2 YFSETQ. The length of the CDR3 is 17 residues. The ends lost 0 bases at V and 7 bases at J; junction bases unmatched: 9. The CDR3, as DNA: TGCGCCAGCAGCTTGGCGCCCACTAGCGGGAGAACAAATGAGCAGTTCTTC. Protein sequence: CASSLAPTSGRTNEQFF.

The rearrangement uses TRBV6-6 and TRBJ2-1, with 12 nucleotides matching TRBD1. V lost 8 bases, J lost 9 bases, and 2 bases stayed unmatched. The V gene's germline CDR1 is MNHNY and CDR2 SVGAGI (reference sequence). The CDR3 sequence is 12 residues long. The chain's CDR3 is CASGTGGFEQFF. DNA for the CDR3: TGTGCCAGCGGGACAGGGGGCTTTGAGCAGTTCTTC.

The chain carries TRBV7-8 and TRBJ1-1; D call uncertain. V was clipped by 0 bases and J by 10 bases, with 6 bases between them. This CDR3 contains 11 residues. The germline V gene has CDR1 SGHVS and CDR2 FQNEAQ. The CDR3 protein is CASSLASRAFF. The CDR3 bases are TGTGCCAGCAGCTTAGCCTCAAGAGCTTTCTTT.